This entry lists 23 T cell receptor beta chains sequenced from one sample in a study of shared clonotypes between healthy human individuals. Method: immunoSEQ multiplex PCR; TCRdb's copy keeps in-frame clones and lacks some. This sample carries roughly 2,500,000 clones, 93% of them seen once, and the ten largest clones take about 0.39%. Sequencing was done on a sample of naive CD4+ T cells from PBMCs. Subset described: CD45RA+ positively selected. These receptor sequences come from a young man in good health. Some clones in this sample may be carry-over from other donors' samples.

A word on this clone: Within the sample, other DNA sequences also encode this same CDR3. The rearrangement joins TRBV28 to TRBJ2-7; D tentatively fits TRBD1 or TRBD2 (6 bases each). Germline V gene lookup returns CDR1 MDHEN and CDR2 SYDVKM. The CDR3 runs to 13 residues. Trimming stripped 8 bases from V and 2 bases from J, with 13 bases between. The CDR3 spells CASRGTSPYEQYF. The CDR3 DNA reads as TGTGCCAGCCGGGGGACAAGTCCCTACGAGCAGTACTTC.

The chain combines TRBV5-1 with TRBJ2-5; 8 nucleotides line up with TRBD2. Looked up from germline, CDR1 is SGHRS and CDR2 is YFSETQ. J was trimmed by 4 bases and V by 2 bases; bases with no gene match: 7. CDR3 length: 15 amino acids. The CDR3 DNA sequence: TGCGCCAGCAGCTTCGGCTTAGCGGGAACAGAGACCCAGTACTTC. Translation: CASSFGLAGTETQYF.

V and J are TRBV7-3 and TRBJ2-2; 10 bases are a match to TRBD2. The CDR3 totals 15 residues. The V gene's germline CDR1 is SGHTA and CDR2 FQGTGA. V gave up 5 bases and J gave up 7 bases; unmatched junction bases: 7. CDR3 protein: CASSPLAGVGGELFF. CDR3 nucleotide sequence: TGTGCCAGCAGCCCTCTAGCGGGAGTGGGCGGGGAGCTGTTTTTT. The variable domain in full, with the rest retrieved from reference TRBV7-3 and TRBJ2-2, is GAGVSQTPSNKVTEKGKYVELRCDPISGHTALYWYRQSLGQGPEFLIYFQGTGAADDSGLPNDRFFAVRPEGSVSTLKIQRTERGDSAVYLCASSPLAGVGGELFFGEGSRLTVL.

About this clone itself: The sample carries other DNA sequences with the same CDR3. The chain couples TRBV5-1 to TRBJ1-3; D gene uncertain. The V end lost 0 bases, the J end lost 0 bases, and 7 bases lay between the germline ends. From germline, CDR1 is SGHRS and CDR2 YFSETQ. The CDR3 runs 15 residues. The CDR3 spells CASSLDGNSGNTIYF. DNA of the CDR3: TGCGCCAGCAGCTTGGACGGCAACTCTGGAAACACCATATATTTT.

V and J are TRBV6-6 and TRBJ2-3; 12 positions match TRBD2. From germline, CDR1 is MNHNY and CDR2 SVGAGI (reference sequence). The CDR3 sequence is 16 residues long. Unmatched junction bases numbered 5, after V lost 6 bases and J lost 1 base. The CDR3 spells CASRILAGGRTDTQYF. CDR3 DNA: TGTGCCAGCAGGATACTAGCGGGAGGCCGCACAGATACGCAGTATTTT.

The J gene is TRBJ1-1, the V gene TRBV28, with D possibly TRBD1 on 6 matching bases. The length of the CDR3 is 15 residues. Trimming cost V 2 bases and J 4 bases, with 14 bases left between them. Germline lookup yields CDR1 MDHEN and CDR2 SYDVKM. CDR3 nucleotides: TGTGCCAGCAGTTTAGGGGGGGGCCGGGGCACTGAAGCTTTCTTT. This translates into CASSLGGGRGTEAFF. Using reference TRBV28 and TRBJ1-1 for the parts outside the CDR3, the full variable domain is DVKVTQSSRYLVKRTGEKVFLECVQDMDHENMFWYRQDPGLGLRLIYFSYDVKMKEKGDIPEGYSVSREKKERFSLILESASTNQTSMYLCASSLGGGRGTEAFFGQGTRLTVV.

The chain is built from TRBV28 and TRBJ2-3, with a weak D call TRBD2 (5 bases). The CDR3 totals 13 residues. Between the trimmed V and J ends, which lost 5 bases and 8 bases, there was a span of 14 bases. Germline loops: CDR1 MDHEN, CDR2 SYDVKM. CDR3 residues: CASSRTGSSTQYF. CDR3 DNA sequence: TGTGCCAGCAGTCGAACGGGGTCGTCTACGCAGTATTTT.

The rearrangement links TRBV29-1 to TRBJ2-5, with D tentatively TRBD2 (6 bases). The CDR3 contains 14 residues. Between the trimmed V and J ends, which lost 6 bases and 4 bases, there was a span of 18 bases. Germline V gives CDR1 SQVTM, CDR2 ANQGSEA. CDR3 sequence (DNA): TGCAGCGTGGTTCATCGGCGGGATGGAGAGACCCAGTACTTC. Its translation is CSVVHRRDGETQYF.

The chain links TRBV5-1 to TRBJ2-2; 9 bases line up with TRBD1. This CDR3 region has 15 residues. Germline CDR1 reads SGHRS; CDR2 reads YFSETQ. V dropped 4 bases and J dropped 1; count of bases not matched to a gene: 2. The CDR3 spells CASSPDRGNTGELFF. The DNA of the CDR3 is TGCGCCAGCAGCCCGGACAGGGGGAACACCGGGGAGCTGTTTTTT.

In this sample, this clone turned up once. V gene TRBV6-5 combines with J gene TRBJ1-1, with D possibly TRBD1 on 6 matching bases. The V end was cut by 6 bases, the J end by 4 bases, with 12 bases between. The CDR3 consists of 13 residues. Germline CDR1 reads MNHEY; CDR2 reads SVGAGI. CDR3 DNA: TGTGCCAGCAGCTCCGGACAGTCCACTGAAGCTTTCTTT. Translation gives CASSSGQSTEAFF.

The genes are TRBV5-1 and TRBJ1-1; 8 bases are shared with TRBD1. The J segment lost 8 bases and the V segment lost 0 bases, leaving 9 bases of the junction unmatched. Per the germline V gene, CDR1 is SGHRS and CDR2 is YFSETQ. This CDR3 region has 15 residues. The CDR3 DNA sequence: TGCGCCAGCAGCTTGGCGGCAGGGGGCGAGGGCGAAGCTTTCTTT. Protein product: CASSLAAGGEGEAFF.

This clone turned up a few times. This sequence joins TRBV30 and TRBJ1-1; D unclear. CDR3 length equals 12 residues. V shed 5 bases and J shed 5 bases, with 12 bases lying between them. Germline loops: CDR1 GTSNPN, CDR2 SVGIG (reference sequence). The CDR3 DNA reads TGTGCCTGGGCTCCAGGAGAGACTGAAGCTTTCTTT. Amino acid sequence: CAWAPGETEAFF.

The V gene is TRBV7-9, the J gene TRBJ2-1, with D perhaps matching TRBD2 (7 bases). This CDR3 comprises 15 residues. V lost 5 bases to trimming and J lost 9 bases, with 20 bases between them. Germline V gene sequence: CDR1 SEHNR, CDR2 FQNEAQ (reference sequence). The CDR3 nucleotides are TGTGCCAGCAGCCCCGCGGGGGCCGGGGTTGTTGAGCAGTTCTTC. Protein: CASSPAGAGVVEQFF.

The chain employs TRBV7-6 and TRBJ2-1, with D unresolved. Germline CDR1 is SGHVS and CDR2 is FNYEAQ. The CDR3 has 13 amino acids. V gave up 0 bases and J gave up 5 bases, with 5 bases separating them. The CDR3 coding sequence is TGTGCCAGCAGCTTAGCGTGGGACAATGAGCAGTTCTTC. Translated: CASSLAWDNEQFF.

CDR3 sequence (DNA): TGCGCCAGCACGCCGGTGGGGGGGATGGACACCGGGGAGCTGTTTTTT. Protein: CASTPVGGMDTGELFF. The chain employs TRBV5-1 and TRBJ2-2; the match to TRBD2 covers 7 bases. The CDR3 totals 16 residues. In germline, CDR1 is SGHRS, CDR2 YFSETQ. Unmatched junction bases numbered 11, after V lost 6 bases and J lost 3 bases.

V gene TRBV2 combines with J gene TRBJ2-7; TRBD2 is a possible D gene (6 bases). The CDR3 runs to 15 residues. The ends were cut back, 6 bases at V and 3 bases at J, with 18 bases in the middle. Germline V gene sequence: CDR1 SNHLY, CDR2 FYNNEI. CDR3 DNA: TGTGCCAGCAGGGCGGGGAGCGCCGATCTCTACGAGCAGTACTTC. Translating gives CASRAGSADLYEQYF.

The V call is TRBV28, the J call TRBJ1-2; D not certain. Deletions cut 4 bases from V and 2 bases from J, with 17 bases between. Germline V gives CDR1 MDHEN, CDR2 SYDVKM. CDR3 length equals 16 residues. The CDR3, as DNA: TGTGCCAGCAGTTCCCCCCGGAGAGCGCAGAACTATGGCTACACCTTC. Protein product: CASSSPRRAQNYGYTF.

This chain joins TRBV28 and TRBJ2-7, with 8 bases that match TRBD1. This CDR3 comprises 14 residues. Germline V CDR1 and CDR2: MDHEN, SYDVKM. The J segment lost 3 bases and the V segment lost 7 bases, leaving 8 bases of the junction unmatched. DNA for the CDR3: TGTGCCAGCAACGAGGTCGGGACAGGCTACGAGCAGTACTTC. Amino acid sequence: CASNEVGTGYEQYF.

This sequence joins TRBV20-1 and TRBJ2-5, with a tentative D call TRBD2 (5 bases). Looked up from germline, CDR1 is DFQATT and CDR2 is SNEGSKA (reference sequence). This CDR3 region has 11 residues. With 6 bases removed from V and 5 bases from J, the gap between germline ends came to 10 bases. DNA of the CDR3: TGCAGTGCGGAGGACCGGGAGACCCAGTACTTC. Amino acids: CSAEDRETQYF.

This chain connects TRBV30 to TRBJ2-5; TRBD1 might be the D (6 bases). The CDR3 contains 13 residues. The germline V gene has CDR1 GTSNPN and CDR2 SVGIG (reference sequence). V shed 5 bases and J shed 4 bases, with 14 bases lying between them. The CDR3 spells CAWATTGRETQYF. The CDR3, as DNA: TGTGCCTGGGCCACGACAGGCCGAGAGACCCAGTACTTC.

The V gene is TRBV2, the J gene TRBJ2-5; TRBD1 is a possible D gene (6 bases). Trimming pared 6 bases from V and 1 base from J, leaving 12 bases between. The CDR3 length is 14 residues. The V gene's germline CDR1 is SNHLY and CDR2 FYNNEI. CDR3 coding DNA: TGTGCCAGCAGGTTGGGACATCTCCAAGAGACCCAGTACTTC. It yields the protein CASRLGHLQETQYF.

The chain is built from TRBV2 and TRBJ1-1, with unresolved D. The ends were cut back, 7 bases at V and 3 bases at J, with 15 bases in the middle. Germline V gives CDR1 SNHLY, CDR2 FYNNEI. The CDR3 consists of 14 residues. The CDR3 DNA reads as TGTGCCAGCATCGAACACAGTCAGGACACTGAAGCTTTCTTT. Protein: CASIEHSQDTEAFF.

Note on this clone: Additional DNA sequences in this sample encode the identical CDR3. This chain joins TRBV20-1 and TRBJ2-1, with no clear D. V was clipped by 5 bases and J by 6 bases, with 8 bases between them. This CDR3 spans 11 amino acids. Germline V lookup: CDR1 DFQATT, CDR2 SNEGSKA (reference sequence). The CDR3: CSAPPRNEQFF. DNA for the CDR3: TGCAGTGCTCCCCCCCGCAATGAGCAGTTCTTC.